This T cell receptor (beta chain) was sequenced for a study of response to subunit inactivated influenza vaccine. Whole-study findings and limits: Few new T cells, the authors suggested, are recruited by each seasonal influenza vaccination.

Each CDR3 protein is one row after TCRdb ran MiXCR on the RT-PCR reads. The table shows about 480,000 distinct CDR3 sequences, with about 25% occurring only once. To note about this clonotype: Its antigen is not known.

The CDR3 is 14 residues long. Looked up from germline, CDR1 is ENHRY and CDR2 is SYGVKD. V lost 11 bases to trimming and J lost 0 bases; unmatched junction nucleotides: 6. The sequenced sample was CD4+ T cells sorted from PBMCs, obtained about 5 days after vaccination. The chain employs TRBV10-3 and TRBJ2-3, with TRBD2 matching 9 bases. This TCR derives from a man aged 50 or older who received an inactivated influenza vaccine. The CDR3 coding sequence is TGTGCCGCCGCTAGCGGGAAGAGCACAGATACGCAGTATTTT. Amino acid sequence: CAAASGKSTDTQYF.